Following are 8 T cell receptor beta chains from one sample sequenced in a study of blood T cell repertoires in COVID-19. Some clones are missing from TCRdb's copy, which holds only in-frame ones; the method was immunoSEQ multiplex PCR. The table lists 250,000 or so clones, less than 95% of them singletons. Sequencing was done on a sample of PBMCs or T cells enriched from blood (not recorded which). The receptors come from a man aged 35 to 55 who had been exposed to COVID-19.

This clone was seen just once. Additional DNA sequences in this sample encode the identical CDR3. The CDR3 nucleotides read TGTGCCAGCAGCGTGGCGGGAGCAGCAGATACGCAGTATTTT. Residues: CASSVAGAADTQYF. The J gene is TRBJ2-3, the V gene TRBV9, with 7 positions matching TRBD2. V was clipped by 2 bases and J by 4 bases; unmatched bases: 4. Looked up from germline, CDR1 is SGDLS and CDR2 is YYNGEE. This CDR3 contains 14 residues. Full variable domain (missing parts from reference TRBV9 and TRBJ2-3): DSGVTQTPKHLITATGQRVTLRCSPRSGDLSVYWYQQSLDQGLQFLIQYYNGEERAKGNILERFSAQQFPDLHSELNLSSLELGDSALYFCASSVAGAADTQYFGPGTRLTVL.

This sequence joins TRBV5-6 and TRBJ2-7, with a possible D match to TRBD2 (5 bases). The germline V gene has CDR1 SGHDT and CDR2 YYEEEE. This CDR3 spans 16 amino acids. V lost 0 bases and J 5 bases, leaving 18 bases between the germline ends. The CDR3 nucleotides are TGTGCCAGCAGCTTGGCCGGCGACGGGGATCTCCACGAGCAGTACTTC. Amino acids: CASSLAGDGDLHEQYF.

V and J are TRBV27 and TRBJ1-2, with 9 bases matching TRBD1. V shed 3 bases, J shed 1 base, and the junction held 3 bases outside the gene matches. This CDR3 spans 15 amino acids. Germline V gene lookup returns CDR1 MNHEY and CDR2 SMNVEV (reference sequence). CDR3 sequence (DNA): TGTGCCAGCAGTTTGGACAGGGGAGGTAACTATGGCTACACCTTC. Amino acid sequence: CASSLDRGGNYGYTF.

The chain's CDR3 is CASSLEGIAISNEAFF. The DNA for the CDR3 is TGCGCCAGCAGCTTGGAGGGGATAGCTATATCCAATGAAGCTTTCTTT. This chain links TRBV5-1 with TRBJ1-1; D perhaps matches TRBD1 (5 bases). The CDR3 runs 16 residues. The V end lost 0 bases, the J end lost 7 bases, and 19 bases lay between the germline ends. Germline V CDR1 and CDR2: SGHRS, YFSETQ.

This clone appeared a single time. The chain combines TRBV30 with TRBJ2-7, with TRBD2 identical over 8 bases. The germline V gene has CDR1 GTSNPN and CDR2 SVGIG (reference sequence). J lost 3 bases, V lost 8 bases, and 12 bases had no gene match. This CDR3 has 14 residues. The CDR3: CAGAGGGGFYEQYF. The CDR3 bases are TGTGCCGGGGCCGGGGGCGGGGGGTTCTACGAGCAGTACTTC.

J is TRBJ1-3 and V is TRBV4-1; 9 bases line up with TRBD1. V lost 3 bases and J lost 7; bases outside the gene matches: 7. This CDR3 spans 15 amino acids. From germline, CDR1 is MGHRA and CDR2 YSYEKL. CDR3 residues: CASSQDRGTGNTIYF. Here the CDR3 DNA reads TGCGCCAGCAGCCAGGACAGGGGAACGGGGAACACCATATATTTT.

This chain connects TRBV18 to TRBJ1-5, with D maybe TRBD1 (5 bases). Deletions cut 2 bases from V and 1 base from J, with 9 bases between. The CDR3 is 15 amino acids. Germline CDR1 and CDR2: KGHSH and LQKENI. The CDR3 loop is CASSPTGGSNQPQHF. CDR3 sequence (DNA): TGTGCCAGCTCACCAACGGGGGGAAGCAATCAGCCCCAGCATTTT.

This chain joins TRBV7-8 and TRBJ1-2; D is possibly TRBD1 (5 bases). This CDR3 contains 16 residues. CDR1 and CDR2 from the germline V gene are SGHVS and FQNEAQ. The V and J ends lost 6 bases and 4 bases respectively, with 21 bases between them. CDR3 DNA sequence: TGTGCCAGCAGTCAAGGTCCCCAGACAGTTTCCTATGGCTACACCTTC. Protein sequence: CASSQGPQTVSYGYTF.